This T cell receptor (beta chain) was identified during a study of breast tumors, draining lymph nodes, adjacent tissues. Overall study results and limits: Tumor TCR diversity was below lymph nodes but above nontumor tissue. Findings are consistent with lymph node origin and intratumoral expansion of most tumor T cells.

MiXCR was run by TCRdb on the multiplex PCR reads, yielding one entry per CDR3 protein. This table has approximately 170,000 distinct CDR3 sequences, approximately 30% appearing once. Samples came from axillary lymph nodes draining the breast cancer. This clonotype was picked up many times. The antigen is undetermined. Per the germline V gene, CDR1 is MNHEY and CDR2 is SVGAGI. Trimming removed 7 bases at V and 6 bases at J, with 13 bases between. CDR3 length: 14 amino acids. This clonotype originated in a female donor with breast cancer. Some clones in this sample may be carry-over from other donors' samples. The chain couples TRBV6-5 to TRBJ1-6; D ambiguous. The sample taken for sequencing was axillary lymph node tissue. The CDR3 reads CASTTGRRNSPLHF. The CDR3 DNA reads TGTGCCAGCACTACTGGACGCCGTAATTCACCCCTCCACTTT.